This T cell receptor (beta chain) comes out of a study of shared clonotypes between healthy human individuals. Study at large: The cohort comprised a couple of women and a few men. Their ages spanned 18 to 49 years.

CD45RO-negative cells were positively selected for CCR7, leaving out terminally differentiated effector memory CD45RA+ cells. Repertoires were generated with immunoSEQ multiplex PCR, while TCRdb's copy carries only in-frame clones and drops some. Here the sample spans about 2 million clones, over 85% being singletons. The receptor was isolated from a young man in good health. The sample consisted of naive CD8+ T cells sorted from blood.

The chain's CDR3 is CASSLNHNEQFF. Written as DNA, the CDR3 is TGTGCCAGCAGCTTAAATCACAATGAGCAGTTCTTC. The chain combines TRBV7-9 with TRBJ2-1, with D hard to call. This CDR3 spans 12 amino acids. The V end was cut by 2 bases, the J end by 5 bases, with 4 bases between. CDR1 and CDR2 from the germline V gene are SEHNR and FQNEAQ (reference sequence).